This section outlines one TCR beta chain sequence together with its context. This specimen comes from a study of OX40 agonist ivuxolimab in advanced cancers. Turning to the study itself: In this trial design, patients received ivuxolimab intravenously at 0.01 to 10 mg/kg every 2 weeks.

Using immunoSEQ multiplex PCR, the repertoire was profiled, and TCRdb retains in-frame clones only, with some absent. The top ten hold 27% of the sample, which has over 7,500 clones, 60% to 80% seen once. V was shortened by 1 base and J by 10 bases, with 13 bases between the two germline ends. This CDR3 has 13 amino acids. CDR1 SGHVS and CDR2 FQNEAQ come from the germline V gene. Here the sequenced sample was CD4+ or CD8+ T cells sorted from blood, taken in a trial of the OX40 agonist ivuxolimab. This chain links TRBV7-8 with TRBJ1-2; D gene unclear. This TCR was sampled from an adult with an advanced solid tumor such as melanoma, head and neck, liver or kidney cancer. The DNA of the CDR3 is TGTGCCAGCAGCTTAGGGGGAAGTGGGGACTACACCTTC. Protein product: CASSLGGSGDYTF.